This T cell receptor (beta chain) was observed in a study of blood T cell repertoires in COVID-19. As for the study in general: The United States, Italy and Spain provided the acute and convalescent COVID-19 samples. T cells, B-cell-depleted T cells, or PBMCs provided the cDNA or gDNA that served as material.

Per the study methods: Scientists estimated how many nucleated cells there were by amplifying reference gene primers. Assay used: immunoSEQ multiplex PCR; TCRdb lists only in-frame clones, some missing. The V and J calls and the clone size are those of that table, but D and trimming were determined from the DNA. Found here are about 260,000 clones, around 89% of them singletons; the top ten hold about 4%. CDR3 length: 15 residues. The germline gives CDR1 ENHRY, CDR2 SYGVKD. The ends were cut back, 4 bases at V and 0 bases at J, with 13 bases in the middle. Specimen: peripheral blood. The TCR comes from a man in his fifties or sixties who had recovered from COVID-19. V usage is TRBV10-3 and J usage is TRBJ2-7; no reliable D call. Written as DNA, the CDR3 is TGTGCCATCAGTGGTCAGACATCGAGCTCCTACGAGCAGTACTTC. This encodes CAISGQTSSSYEQYF.